The clone carrying this T cell receptor (beta chain) has only a few counts. The antigen remains undetermined. The assay was immunoSEQ multiplex PCR, and TCRdb's table has in-frame clones only and misses some. The sample lists about 28,000 clones, approximately 79% occurring once. This entry belongs to a study of radiotherapy plus CTLA-4 blockade in lung cancer. Across the study: Of the patients, under 20% showed objective responses and about 30% attained disease control.

In germline, CDR1 is SGHDN, CDR2 FVKESK. V lost 1 base, J lost 1 base, and 7 bases stayed unmatched. This CDR3 is 17 amino acids long. Overall study results and limits: Strongest reported response predictors: early blood clone changes and post-radiation interferon-beta.

The sequence derives from a human donor with non-small cell lung cancer who had stable disease on radiotherapy plus ipilimumab. The starting material was peripheral blood, obtained from a patient treated with radiotherapy plus ipilimumab. This chain joins TRBV14 and TRBJ2-3, with 8 positions matching TRBD2. CDR3 residues: CASSQGISGAGTDTQYF. The CDR3, as DNA: TGTGCCAGCAGCCAAGGGATTAGCGGGGCGGGCACAGATACGCAGTATTTT.